This TCR beta chain derives from a study of beta chain features in type 1 diabetes. cDNA synthesis used the whole RNA isolate, giving expressed TCRB sequences. The data were produced by immunoSEQ multiplex PCR, yet TCRdb's version contains in-frame clones alone and is incomplete. This repertoire shows 110,000 to 150,000 clones, 9% to 10% found once; its top ten account for approximately 0.65%. Germline V gene sequence: CDR1 MDHEN, CDR2 SYDVKM. This CDR3 contains 16 residues. After removal of 7 bases from V and 2 bases from J, the junction contained 12 bases not matched to a gene. V and J are TRBV28 and TRBJ1-2, with 8 bases aligning to TRBD1. Sequencing input: central memory CD4+ T cells from blood. The source of this sequence is a woman between 35 and 50 years old in good health. The CDR3 coding sequence is TGTGCCAGCAACCCCTTAGGACAGGGAGGGAACTATGGCTACACCTTC. Protein: CASNPLGQGGNYGYTF.